This T cell receptor (beta chain) is drawn from a study of OX40 agonist ivuxolimab in advanced cancers. Study-wide context: Ivuxolimab was an agonistic, fully human IgG2 monoclonal antibody directed against OX40 (CD134), a costimulatory receptor. Intravenous ivuxolimab was administered to patients every 2 weeks at six dose levels: 0.01, 0.1, 0.3, 1.5, 3 and 10 mg/kg. Among the approximately 54 dose-escalation patients, around 20 had hepatocellular carcinoma, 15 or so melanoma, 9 renal cell carcinoma and 9 head and neck cancer. In the dose-escalation cohort, 70% to 85% of patients were male, and the mean age was around 60 years with a range of roughly 20 to 80. Patients were allowed to have had prior anti-PD-1, anti-PD-L1 or anti-CTLA-4 therapy, and around two fifths of the dose-escalation patients had been treated with checkpoint inhibitors. Partial responses occurred in three dose-escalation patients, of whom one had hepatocellular carcinoma and two had cutaneous melanoma. The point of sequencing TCRbeta in the periphery was to test whether ivuxolimab changed TCR sequence diversity and drove clonal T-cell expansion. The paper covers the monotherapy dose-escalation part of the phase I ivuxolimab trial, which included N ≈ 50 patients. Findings and caveats that apply to the study as a whole: Which antigens the clonally expanded peripheral T cells were specific for was not determined. Low levels of normalized T-cell clonal expansion were also seen in some nonresponding patients. In partial responders in the 0.1-3.0 mg/kg groups, normalized peripheral clonal expansion was found to be among the lowest, especially among CD8+ T cells. After ivuxolimab, more expanded clones were found on average in CD8+ T cells than in CD4+ T cells. At doses of 0.1 to 3.0 mg/kg, clonal expansion of both CD4+ and CD8+ blood T cells was observed from baseline to week 6.

For sequencing of the TCRbeta CDR3 region, genomic DNA was extracted from the sorted cells. TCRbeta CDR3 regions were sequenced using the immunoSEQ Assay. In TCRdb, the immuneACCESS table is reduced to in-frame sequences with V and J assigned. These tables do not hold every clone; where another copy was compared, an unresolved V gene accounts for under half, and the others remain unexplained. The sample table records around 30,000 clones; 86% of these occur just once. Of the sample, approximately 33% falls within the top ten clones. The trial excluded patients who had a history of autoimmune disease or were on systemic immunosuppression. In every dose cohort, peripheral blood was drawn for TCR sequencing at baseline, cycle 4 day 1, and cycle 7 day 1. Samples were obtained from an open-label, multicenter, first-in-human phase I dose-escalation trial of ivuxolimab. Adults with locally advanced or metastatic head and neck squamous cell, hepatocellular, melanoma or renal cell carcinoma were enrolled in the trial. Before TCR sequencing, CD4+ T cells and CD8+ T cells from peripheral blood were sorted into separate populations.

The germline V end is reduced by 3 bases and the J end by 3 bases; junction bases left unmatched: 1. The germline V gene encodes CDR1 MDHEN and CDR2 SYDVKM. Its CDR3 holds 13 amino acids, cysteine through phenylalanine. Only CDR3 DNA remains: 39 bases, in frame from the first base. Concerning this clone: No antigen is known for it. The record has no base qualities; no much larger clone is one base away.

This TCR came from an adult with an advanced solid tumor such as melanoma, head and neck, liver or kidney cancer. The source material was CD4+ or CD8+ T cells sorted from blood, sampled in a trial of the OX40 agonist ivuxolimab. This chain is built from TRBV28 and TRBJ1-2; 7 junctional bases match TRBD1. The DNA sequence follows: TGTGCCAGCAGTTTCACAGGGGACTATGGCTACACCTTC. The resulting protein is CASSFTGDYGYTF.